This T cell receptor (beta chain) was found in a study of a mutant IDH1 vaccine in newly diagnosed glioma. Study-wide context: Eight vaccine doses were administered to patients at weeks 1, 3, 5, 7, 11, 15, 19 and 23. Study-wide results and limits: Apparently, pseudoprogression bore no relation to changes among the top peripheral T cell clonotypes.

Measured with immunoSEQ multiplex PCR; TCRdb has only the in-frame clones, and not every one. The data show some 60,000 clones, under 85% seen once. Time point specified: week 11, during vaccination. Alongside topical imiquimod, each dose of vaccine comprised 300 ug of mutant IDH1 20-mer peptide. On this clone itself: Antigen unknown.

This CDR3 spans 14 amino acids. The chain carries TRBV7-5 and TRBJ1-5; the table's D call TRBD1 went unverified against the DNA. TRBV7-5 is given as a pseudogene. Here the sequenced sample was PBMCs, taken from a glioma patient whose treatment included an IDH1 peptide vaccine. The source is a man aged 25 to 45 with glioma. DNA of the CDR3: TGTGTCAGAAGCCCTCGGACAGCTCATCAGCCCCAGCATTTT. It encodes CVRSPRTAHQPQHF.